These T cell receptor beta chains were read from a single sample in a study of T cell responses to AZD1222 COVID-19 vaccine. Sequencing used immunoSEQ multiplex PCR; TCRdb keeps in-frame clones, though not all of them. The sample gives about 130,000 clones, under 95% of which show up once; 9.1% is in the top ten. Sequences were derived from peripheral blood, sampled on day 0 of AZD1222 vaccination. Receptors originate from an adult in good health. Each CDR3 is given with its conserved first and last residue. The D gene is left open where the match is weak. Size is omitted from some rows. Given values are once, few, many or a class for expanded clones.

>TRBV6-5|TRBD2|TRBJ2-7|.
CASSYAFSGGYEQYF
TGTGCCAGCAGTTACGCCTTTAGCGGGGGGTACGAGCAGTACTTC
>TRBV3-1/TRBV3-2|.|TRBJ1-1|.
CASSQAPGASTEAFF
TGTGCCAGCAGCCAAGCTCCGGGAGCCAGCACTGAAGCTTTCTTT
>TRBV7-9|.|TRBJ2-2|.
CASSFESGELFF
TGTGCCAGCAGCTTTGAATCCGGGGAGCTGTTTTTT
>TRBV24-1|.|TRBJ1-2|.
CATSDFPNYGYTF
TGTGCCACCAGTGATTTTCCCAACTATGGCTACACCTTC
>TRBV9|.|TRBJ2-3|.
CASSVGALSTDTQYF
TGTGCCAGCAGCGTAGGGGCTCTTAGCACAGATACGCAGTATTTT
>TRBV10-3|.|TRBJ1-1|.
CAIMQGFDGTEAFF
TGTGCCATCATGCAAGGCTTCGATGGGACTGAAGCTTTCTTT
>TRBV19|.|TRBJ1-2|.
CASSIDPAANYGYTF
TGTGCCAGTAGTATAGATCCGGCAGCTAACTATGGCTACACCTTC
>TRBV10-3|.|TRBJ1-5|.
CAIRGTGNQPQHF
TGTGCCATCAGGGGGACGGGAAATCAGCCCCAGCATTTT
>TRBV6-5|.|TRBJ1-3|.
CASRGQGNTIYF
TGTGCCAGCAGGGGCCAAGGAAACACCATATATTTT
>TRBV7-2|.|TRBJ2-7|once
CASSLDGRVEYVTPYF
TGTGCCAGCAGCTTGGACGGCAGGGTGGAATACGTGACGCCGTACTTC
>TRBV30|TRBD2|TRBJ2-1|.
CAWSQGAGYNEQFF
TGTGCCTGGAGCCAAGGAGCGGGGTACAATGAGCAGTTCTTC
>TRBV27|TRBD2|TRBJ2-3|.
CASSLFTIAGGTDTQYF
TGTGCCAGCAGTTTATTCACCATTGCGGGGGGCACAGATACGCAGTATTTT
>TRBV5-8|.|TRBJ2-5|.
CASSSNDRVETQYF
TGTGCCAGCAGCTCCAACGACCGGGTGGAGACCCAGTACTTC
>TRBV5-4|.|TRBJ2-7|.
CASSLGAVSYEQYF
TGTGCCAGCAGCTTGGGTGCAGTGAGCTACGAGCAGTACTTC
>TRBV7-2|.|TRBJ2-4|.
CASSLAGGIAKNIQYF
TGTGCCAGCAGCTTAGCGGGGGGAATAGCCAAAAACATTCAGTACTTC
>TRBV4-2|TRBD2|TRBJ2-6|.
CASSQDAGAGANVLTF
TGTGCCAGCAGCCAAGATGCGGGGGCTGGGGCCAACGTCCTGACTTTC
>TRBV30|.|TRBJ1-1|.
CAWSVPAPGPEAFF
TGTGCCTGGAGCGTCCCGGCGCCGGGGCCTGAAGCTTTCTTT
>TRBV6-5|.|TRBJ2-7|.
CASGSSYEQYF
TGTGCCAGCGGCAGCTCCTACGAGCAGTACTTC
>TRBV7-9|TRBD1|TRBJ1-6|.
CASSPSGTGNNSPLHF
TGTGCCAGCAGCCCTAGTGGGACAGGGAATAATTCACCCCTCCACTTT
>TRBV7-8|.|TRBJ1-5|.
CASSLVGGSGSNQPQHF
TGTGCCAGCAGCTTAGTCGGGGGCAGTGGGAGCAATCAGCCCCAGCATTTT
>TRBV7-9|.|TRBJ1-1|.
CASSTVPNTEAFF
TGTGCCAGCAGCACGGTCCCGAACACTGAAGCTTTCTTT
>TRBV7-8|.|TRBJ2-7|.
CASSSVVGRNIEQYF
TGTGCCAGCAGCTCGGTAGTGGGACGGAATATAGAGCAGTACTTC
>TRBV5-1|.|TRBJ1-2|.
CASSPGGAFAYGYTF
TGCGCCAGCAGCCCCGGGGGGGCGTTTGCCTATGGCTACACCTTC
>TRBV7-2|.|TRBJ1-2|.
CASRTGAGYTF
TGTGCCAGCAGGACCGGGGCTGGCTACACCTTC
>TRBV10-3|TRBD2|TRBJ2-7|.
CATQGTSVRGEQYF
TGTGCCACCCAAGGGACTAGCGTGCGTGGAGAGCAGTACTTC
>TRBV18|TRBD1|TRBJ1-6|.
CASSPGTDAPLHF
TGTGCCAGCTCACCTGGGACAGACGCACCCCTCCACTTT
>TRBV18|.|TRBJ2-1|.
CASSPMDSRYNEQFF
TGTGCCAGCTCACCTATGGACAGTCGCTACAATGAGCAGTTCTTC
>TRBV13|.|TRBJ2-3|.
CASSPDLRGDTQYF
TGTGCCAGCAGCCCTGACCTACGTGGAGATACGCAGTATTTT
>TRBV9|TRBD1|TRBJ1-1|.
CASSATGVGTEAFF
TGTGCCAGCAGCGCGACAGGGGTGGGCACTGAAGCTTTCTTT
>TRBV7-7|TRBD1|TRBJ2-7|.
CASSPGTGRGYEQYF
TGTGCTAGCAGCCCCGGGACAGGGAGGGGATACGAGCAGTACTTC
>TRBV21-1|.|TRBJ2-3|.
CASSEVPTTDTQYF
TGTGCCAGCAGCGAGGTCCCTACCACAGATACGCAGTATTTT
>TRBV6-2/TRBV6-3|TRBD1|TRBJ1-1|.
CASSYSTGAREAFF
TGTGCCAGCAGTTACTCTACAGGGGCGAGGGAAGCTTTCTTT
>TRBV24-1|TRBD1|TRBJ2-1|.
CATRDRGHNEQFF
TGTGCCACCCGGGACAGGGGTCACAATGAGCAGTTCTTC
>TRBV10-3|.|TRBJ2-1|.
CAIWSGFNEQFF
TGTGCCATCTGGTCGGGTTTCAATGAGCAGTTCTTC
>TRBV29-1|.|TRBJ2-1|.
CSVSGLYTNEQFF
TGCAGCGTCTCCGGGCTTTACACAAATGAGCAGTTCTTC
>TRBV6-5|TRBD1|TRBJ1-4|.
CASLRTGIEKLFF
TGTGCCAGCCTCCGGACAGGGATCGAAAAACTGTTTTTT
>TRBV7-8|.|TRBJ1-3|.
CASSLEGHSGNTIYF
TGTGCCAGCAGCTTAGAGGGACACTCTGGAAACACCATATATTTT
>TRBV28|.|TRBJ2-5|.
CASSLWRGGETQYF
TGTGCCAGCAGTTTATGGAGAGGGGGAGAGACCCAGTACTTC
>TRBV7-3|.|TRBJ1-2|.
CASSMTKGYGYTF
TGTGCCAGCAGCATGACTAAGGGCTATGGCTACACCTTC
>TRBV11-2|TRBD1|TRBJ1-4|.
CASRTGTGGEKLFF
TGTGCCAGCAGAACCGGGACAGGGGGGGAAAAACTGTTTTTT
>TRBV2|.|TRBJ1-4|.
CASNQGGGKLFF
TGTGCCAGCAACCAGGGAGGGGGAAAACTGTTTTTT
>TRBV7-7|TRBD2|TRBJ2-2|.
CASSLAGSELFF
TGTGCTAGCAGCTTAGCGGGTAGTGAGCTGTTTTTT
>TRBV3-1/TRBV3-2|TRBD1|TRBJ1-2|.
CASSQDGTGEAGYTF
TGTGCCAGCAGCCAAGATGGGACAGGGGAGGCTGGCTACACCTTC
>TRBV5-1|TRBD1|TRBJ2-5|.
CASSLGTGVEETQYF
TGCGCCAGCAGCTTGGGAACAGGGGTAGAAGAGACCCAGTACTTC
>TRBV2|.|TRBJ2-3|.
CASILFGGILRDTQYF
TGTGCCAGCATCCTTTTCGGGGGAATCCTCCGGGATACGCAGTATTTT
>TRBV14|.|TRBJ1-6|.
CASSHGDRGKPLHF
TGTGCCAGCAGCCACGGGGATAGAGGGAAACCCCTCCACTTT
>TRBV5-1|TRBD1|TRBJ1-2|.
CASSFPGQGVPNYGYTF
TGCGCCAGCAGCTTCCCGGGACAGGGGGTCCCCAACTATGGCTACACCTTC
>TRBV27|.|TRBJ1-6|few
CASRARMDSPLHF
TGTGCCAGCAGGGCCCGTATGGATTCACCCCTCCACTTT
>TRBV4-2|.|TRBJ1-5|.
CASSQGNEWTQPQHF
TGTGCCAGCAGCCAAGGGAATGAATGGACCCAGCCCCAGCATTTT
>TRBV28|.|TRBJ2-1|.
CASGGSNEQFF
TGTGCCAGCGGGGGGAGTAATGAGCAGTTCTTC
>TRBV9|.|TRBJ1-2|.
CASSVGQVYGYTF
TGTGCCAGCAGCGTAGGCCAGGTCTATGGCTACACCTTC
>TRBV12-2|.|TRBJ2-7|.
CARRLRGEQYF
TGTGCAAGGCGGCTTAGGGGCGAGCAGTACTTC
>TRBV28|.|TRBJ1-3|.
CASSPYFQGGNTIYF
TGTGCCAGCAGTCCGTATTTCCAGGGTGGAAACACCATATATTTT
>TRBV12-3/TRBV12-4|.|TRBJ1-6|.
CASSLLRSPLHF
TGTGCCAGCAGTTTATTACGTTCACCCCTCCACTTT
>TRBV2|.|TRBJ2-2|.
CASRDIPNTGELFF
TGTGCCAGCAGAGACATACCGAACACCGGGGAGCTGTTTTTT
>TRBV9|.|TRBJ1-2|.
CASSRAGTPLYLNYGYTF
TGTGCCAGCAGCAGAGCCGGGACACCGCTATATCTTAACTATGGCTACACCTTC
>TRBV7-3|.|TRBJ2-1|once
CASSGQPNEQFF
TGTGCCAGTTCCGGACAGCCGAATGAGCAGTTCTTC
>TRBV2|.|TRBJ1-2|once
CASSEGGLQGGYTF
TGTGCCAGCAGTGAAGGGGGCCTCCAGGGGGGCTACACCTTC
>TRBV5-1|.|TRBJ1-6|.
CASSMGLTRSPLHF
TGCGCCAGCAGCATGGGACTGACGCGGTCACCCCTCCACTTT